One and the same sample provided the 20 T cell receptor beta chains below, sequenced in a study of shared clonotypes between healthy human individuals. Profiled with immunoSEQ multiplex PCR; TCRdb holds only in-frame clones, not every one. The sample carries approximately 980,000 clones, less than 85% recorded once. The material sequenced was memory CD4+ T cells sorted from blood. The subset: CD45RA-negative fraction. The receptors derive from a man in his late teens or twenties in good health.

This chain joins TRBV18 and TRBJ2-5, with 9 bases that match TRBD2. From germline, CDR1 is KGHSH and CDR2 LQKENI. The CDR3 runs 15 residues. The V and J ends lost 2 bases and 4 bases, in that order; junction bases with no gene match: 5. In DNA form, the CDR3 reads TGTGCCAGCTCACCAATTAGCGGGGGACGAGAGACCCAGTACTTC. This codes for CASSPISGGRETQYF.

The chain has TRBV9 and TRBJ2-5; TRBD1 might be the D (6 bases). Germline V gene data show CDR1 as SGDLS and CDR2 as YYNGEE. The CDR3 runs 14 residues. Trimming stripped 4 bases from V and 4 bases from J, with 14 bases between. The CDR3 DNA follows: TGTGCCAGCAGCCCCAGTACAGGGAGAGAGACCCAGTACTTC. Translation gives CASSPSTGRETQYF.

In its sample, this clone was seen once. This chain uses TRBV28 with TRBJ1-2; a weak D match, TRBD1 (5 bases). V gave up 11 bases and J gave up 6 bases, with 16 bases separating them. Germline-derived CDR1 and CDR2 are MDHEN and SYDVKM. The CDR3 spans 12 residues. The DNA of the CDR3 is TGTGCCGTCAGGGCCGAGGGAGATGGCTACACCTTC. This sequence encodes CAVRAEGDGYTF.

The chain has TRBV30 and TRBJ1-6, with 8 bases that match TRBD1. The J segment lost 6 bases and the V segment lost 5 bases, leaving 3 bases of the junction unmatched. Germline lookup yields CDR1 GTSNPN and CDR2 SVGIG (reference sequence). The CDR3 consists of 13 residues. CDR3 nucleotides: TGTGCCTGGGACAGGGGAGGTAATTCACCCCTCCACTTT. This gives the protein CAWDRGGNSPLHF.

The CDR3 DNA reads TGTGCCAGCTCACCGAGGGGGCCGTACCAAGAGACCCAGTACTTC. This translates into CASSPRGPYQETQYF. This chain uses TRBV18 with TRBJ2-5; TRBD1 aligns across 7 bases. The V gene's germline CDR1 is KGHSH and CDR2 LQKENI. Trimming at V came to 3 bases and at J to 0 bases, leaving 4 bases not matched to a gene. The CDR3 has 15 amino acids. The full variable domain, with the rest looked up from reference TRBV18 and TRBJ2-5, is NAGVMQNPRHLVRRRGQEARLRCSPMKGHSHVYWYRQLPEEGLKFMVYLQKENIIDESGMPKERFSAEFPKEGPSILRIQQVVRGDSAAYFCASSPRGPYQETQYFGPGTRLLVL.

The CDR3 loop is CASSPMGLHYEQYF. The CDR3, as DNA: TGTGCCAGCAGCCCTATGGGGTTACACTACGAGCAGTACTTC. V usage is TRBV5-6 and J usage is TRBJ2-7; D gene unclear. The V and J ends lost 4 bases and 3 bases respectively, with 14 bases between them. Germline-derived CDR1 and CDR2 are SGHDT and YYEEEE. The CDR3 has 14 residues.

The V and J genes are TRBV7-6 and TRBJ2-1, with 10 bases lining up with TRBD2. The CDR3 is made up of 16 amino acids. The junction had 10 bases not matched to a gene; V was cut back by 4 bases and J by 7 bases. Germline V CDR1 and CDR2: SGHVS, FNYEAQ. In nucleotides, the CDR3 is TGTGCCAGCAGCTCATCCCGACTAGCGGGCACGAATGAGCAGTTCTTC. Amino acids: CASSSSRLAGTNEQFF.

This chain links TRBV18 with TRBJ2-3; TRBD1 matches at 7 bases. The CDR3 has 15 amino acids. The V segment lost 0 bases and the J segment 5 bases; nucleotides outside the gene matches: 5. The germline V gene has CDR1 KGHSH and CDR2 LQKENI. The CDR3 DNA reads TGTGCCAGCTCACCACCGAGGGGGCAGGGAGATACGCAGTATTTT. It is translated as CASSPPRGQGDTQYF.

This clone appeared once. This sample includes further DNA sequences coding for the same CDR3. V is TRBV11-2 and J is TRBJ2-6; D remains unclear. V lost 5 bases and J lost 2, with 7 bases in between. The CDR3 loop spans 14 amino acids. Germline lookup yields CDR1 SGHAT and CDR2 FQNNGV. This chain's CDR3 is CASSPLAGANVLTF. The CDR3 DNA sequence: TGTGCCAGCAGCCCCTTGGCTGGGGCCAACGTCCTGACTTTC. The complete variable domain, with remaining parts taken from reference TRBV11-2 and TRBJ2-6, reads EAGVAQSPRYKIIEKRQSVAFWCNPISGHATLYWYQQILGQGPKLLIQFQNNGVVDDSQLPKDRFSAERLKGVDSTLKIQPAKLEDSAVYLCASSPLAGANVLTFGAGSRLTVL.

At least ten counts were recorded for this clone. This rearrangement joins TRBV29-1 to TRBJ1-1, with 11 bases that match TRBD1. V shed 6 bases and J 8 bases; nucleotides not matched to a gene: 8. The germline V gene encodes CDR1 SQVTM and CDR2 ANQGSEA. The CDR3 is made up of 13 amino acids. This CDR3 is CSVGTGGFSEAFF. In DNA form, the CDR3 reads TGCAGCGTGGGGACAGGGGGGTTTAGCGAAGCTTTCTTT.

This chain connects TRBV7-2 to TRBJ2-1; D gene unclear. The length of the CDR3 is 14 residues. Trimming shortened V by 1 base and J by 7 bases, and 11 bases separated the two germline ends. Germline V gene data show CDR1 as SGHTA and CDR2 as FQGNSA. CDR3 DNA sequence: TGTGCCAGCAGCTTAGTGGCGTTACTTAATGAGCAGTTCTTC. Translation: CASSLVALLNEQFF.

V usage is TRBV16 and J usage is TRBJ1-2; D possibly corresponds to TRBD1 (6 bases). The CDR3 is 12 amino acids. Germline-derived CDR1 and CDR2 are KGHSY and FQNENV. Trimming stripped 4 bases from V and 4 bases from J, with 7 bases between. In DNA, the CDR3 is TGTGCCAGCAGCCGGGACACCTATGGCTACACCTTC. Protein product: CASSRDTYGYTF. The complete variable domain, with remaining parts taken from reference TRBV16 and TRBJ1-2, reads GEEVAQTPKHLVRGEGQKAKLYCAPIKGHSYVFWYQQVLKNEFKFLISFQNENVFDETGMPKERFSAKCLPNSPCSLEIQATKLEDSAVYFCASSRDTYGYTFGSGTRLTVV.

The chain recombines TRBV10-3 with TRBJ1-5, with D perhaps matching TRBD1 (6 bases). The CDR3 is 16 amino acids. CDR1 and CDR2 (germline): ENHRY, SYGVKD. V was cut by 2 bases and J by 2 bases, with 13 bases left in between. DNA for the CDR3: TGTGCCATCAGTGAGGCGGGGGCAGTCGGCAATCAGCCCCAGCATTTT. Its translation is CAISEAGAVGNQPQHF.

The V call is TRBV4-1, the J call TRBJ1-1; 8 nucleotides agree with TRBD1. CDR1 is MGHRA and CDR2 is YSYEKL in the germline V gene. J was trimmed by 1 base and V by 4 bases; bases with no gene match: 5. The CDR3 extends over 15 amino acids. This CDR3 reads CASSPSDRANTEAFF. The CDR3, as DNA: TGCGCCAGCAGCCCCTCGGACAGGGCGAACACTGAAGCTTTCTTT.

This clone was recorded a few times. The J gene is TRBJ2-1, the V gene TRBV6-1; D tentatively fits TRBD1 or TRBD2 (6 bases each). In germline, CDR1 is MNHNS, CDR2 SASEGT. The CDR3 has 15 residues. V lost 7 bases to trimming and J lost 0 bases, with 13 bases between them. CDR3: CASTKGDFSYNEQFF. In DNA, the CDR3 is TGTGCCAGCACTAAGGGGGACTTCTCCTACAATGAGCAGTTCTTC.

The CDR3 loop reads CASSSGTSYTDTQYF. The CDR3 coding sequence is TGTGCCAGCAGCTCCGGGACTAGTTACACAGATACGCAGTATTTT. This chain connects TRBV5-4 to TRBJ2-3; 8 bases fit TRBD2. The CDR3 runs 15 residues. Unmatched junction bases numbered 5, after V lost 3 bases and J lost 2 bases. The V gene's germline CDR1 is SGHNT and CDR2 YYREEE (reference sequence). Complete variable domain (other parts from reference TRBV5-4 and TRBJ2-3): ETGVTQSPTHLIKTRGQQVTLRCSSQSGHNTVSWYQQALGQGPQFIFQYYREEENGRGNFPPRFSGLQFPNYSSELNVNALELDDSALYLCASSSGTSYTDTQYFGPGTRLTVL.

V and J are TRBV29-1 and TRBJ2-1, with a weak D call TRBD2 (6 bases). Trimming pared 6 bases from V and 7 bases from J, leaving 10 bases between. CDR3 size: 11 residues. CDR1 and CDR2 from the germline V gene are SQVTM and ANQGSEA. CDR3 amino acids: CSVGLKNEQFF. In DNA form, the CDR3 reads TGCAGCGTGGGACTTAAGAATGAGCAGTTCTTC.

This clone has at least ten counts. The V gene is TRBV6-1, the J gene TRBJ2-3; 7 bases are a match to TRBD2. The V and J ends lost 2 bases and 2 bases, in that order; junction bases with no gene match: 1. CDR1 and CDR2 from the germline V gene are MNHNS and SASEGT. This CDR3 has 14 residues. CDR3 protein: CASSELAVTDTQYF. DNA for the CDR3: TGTGCCAGCAGTGAACTAGCGGTCACAGATACGCAGTATTTT.

This chain joins TRBV30 and TRBJ1-2, with 9 bases lining up with TRBD1. This CDR3 is 11 amino acids long. V shed 2 bases, J shed 10 bases, and the junction held 2 bases outside the gene matches. Germline lookup yields CDR1 GTSNPN and CDR2 SVGIG (reference sequence). In DNA form, the CDR3 reads TGTGCCTGGAGTAGGACAGGGGCCTACACCTTC. This codes for CAWSRTGAYTF.

The J gene is TRBJ2-5, the V gene TRBV5-1; a weak D match, TRBD1 (5 bases). Trimming cost V 2 bases and J 5 bases, with 13 bases left between them. The CDR3 loop spans 14 amino acids. Germline V gives CDR1 SGHRS, CDR2 YFSETQ. The CDR3 here is CASSFAQGSETQYF. CDR3 nucleotides: TGCGCCAGCAGCTTCGCCCAGGGCAGTGAGACCCAGTACTTC.